These 2 T cell receptor beta chains share one sample of origin, sequenced in a study of regulatory T cells in long-lasting Graves disease. Time point given: newly diagnosed GD, antithyroid drugs for less than 3 months. Researchers made the TCR library from RNA that was extracted from PBMCs. Combining iRepertoire HTBI primers with Arm-PCR of CDR3 regions, the authors built TCR beta libraries. TCRdb fed the multiplex PCR reads into MiXCR, producing one record per CDR3 protein. The sample yields 500,000 to 700,000 distinct CDR3 sequences, around 15% seen once. The same data also went into a second study, on T cells in Graves' hyperthyroidism and ophthalmopathy.

Source: peripheral blood mononuclear cells (PBMCs), taken at new diagnosis, from a patient treated with antithyroid drugs. These receptors originate from a woman in her 30s with Graves disease.

The chain couples TRBV10-3 to TRBJ2-7, with 8 nucleotides matching TRBD1. Germline assignment: CDR1 ENHRY and CDR2 SYGVKD. V was clipped by 4 bases and J by 2 bases; unmatched bases: 7. The CDR3 is 15 amino acids. The CDR3 loop is CAISVATGGTYEQYF. The CDR3 DNA reads as TGTGCCATCAGTGTAGCAACAGGGGGAACCTACGAGCAGTACTTC.

This clonotype was recorded many times. The gene calls are TRBV3-1 and TRBJ2-5, with D maybe TRBD1 (6 bases). Germline lookup yields CDR1 LGHDT and CDR2 YNNKEL (reference sequence). The V end lost 3 bases, the J end lost 9 bases, and 14 bases lay between the germline ends. CDR3 length: 13 amino acids. CDR3 bases: TGTGCCAGCAGCCAGTGGGGGCAGTATGCCCAGTACTTC. Amino acids: CASSQWGQYAQYF.